The text below deals with one T cell receptor (beta chain). Its antigen is unidentified. Germline V gene data show CDR1 as SGHNT and CDR2 as YYREEE (reference sequence). This CDR3 contains 12 residues. These data come from a study of response to subunit inactivated influenza vaccine. Study-wide results and caveats: Few new T cells, the authors suggested, are recruited by each seasonal influenza vaccination.

TCRdb passed the RT-PCR reads through MiXCR, listing each CDR3 protein once. The data contain about 800,000 distinct CDR3 sequences, about 20% of them seen just once; the ten biggest clones take up roughly 10%. This receptor was obtained from a man aged 50 or older who received an inactivated influenza vaccine. The sequenced sample was PBMCs from blood, obtained 5 days after vaccination. V gene TRBV5-4 combines with J gene TRBJ1-1, with no clear D. The CDR3 protein is CASRGLYTEAFF. CDR3 sequence (DNA): TGTGCTTCGCGGGGTCTCTACACTGAAGCTTTCTTT.